This entry lists 5 T cell receptor beta chains sequenced from one sample in a study of blood T cell repertoires in COVID-19. Sequencing was performed with immunoSEQ multiplex PCR; in TCRdb, only in-frame clones are kept and a portion is missing. Of about 36,000 clones listed, approximately 78% are singletons. Sequencing used peripheral blood. The receptors were sampled from a man aged 65 to 85 with acute or convalescent COVID-19.

The chain is built from TRBV7-2 and TRBJ2-5; the match to TRBD2 covers 9 bases. Trimming cost V 6 bases and J 2 bases; bases outside gene matches: 4. The CDR3 length is 14 residues. The germline CDR1 and CDR2 sequences are SGHTA and FQGNSA. As DNA, the CDR3 is TGTGCCAGCAGTGCGGGGGGGAAACAAGAGACCCAGTACTTC. Translated: CASSAGGKQETQYF. The full variable domain, rest sourced from reference TRBV7-2 and TRBJ2-5, is GAGVSQSPSNKVTEKGKDVELRCDPISGHTALYWYRQSLGQGLEFLIYFQGNSAPDKSGLPSDRFSAERTGGSVSTLTIQRTQQEDSAVYLCASSAGGKQETQYFGPGTRLLVL.

This rearrangement joins TRBV6-5 to TRBJ1-6; no clear D gene. The germline CDR1 and CDR2 sequences are MNHEY and SVGAGI. The CDR3 loop spans 14 amino acids. V dropped 8 bases and J dropped 7 bases, with 15 bases sitting between them. CDR3 sequence reads: CASRKPEMNSPLHF. The CDR3 DNA sequence: TGTGCCAGCCGAAAACCTGAGATGAATTCACCCCTCCACTTT.

The V and J genes are TRBV18 and TRBJ1-3; D uncertain. The V end lost 3 bases, the J end lost 0 bases, and 9 bases lay between the germline ends. The germline V gene encodes CDR1 KGHSH and CDR2 LQKENI. This CDR3 contains 15 residues. CDR3 residues: CASSPRQFSGNTIYF. In nucleotides, the CDR3 is TGTGCCAGCTCACCGCGGCAGTTCTCTGGAAACACCATATATTTT.

This chain uses TRBV4-3 with TRBJ2-3; 9 bases map to TRBD2. Trimming took 1 base from V and 3 from J; bases not matched to a gene: 11. The germline V gene has CDR1 LGHNA and CDR2 YSLEER. The CDR3 extends over 18 amino acids. This CDR3 reads CASSQGSLSGSYTDTQYF. The CDR3 region has the DNA TGCGCCAGCAGCCAAGGCTCTCTTAGCGGGAGTTATACAGATACGCAGTATTTT.

This clone was picked up a small number of times. The genes are TRBV27 and TRBJ2-7, with 7 positions matching TRBD1. Germline V gene data show CDR1 as MNHEY and CDR2 as SMNVEV (reference sequence). V shed 5 bases and J 2 bases; nucleotides not matched to a gene: 6. The CDR3 is 14 amino acids. Here the CDR3 reads CASSPWDSPYEQYF. DNA of the CDR3: TGTGCCAGCAGTCCCTGGGACAGCCCCTACGAGCAGTACTTC.